Detailed here is one TCR beta chain. Only in-frame clones appear in the TCRdb table, and some are missing; sequencing was by immunoSEQ multiplex PCR. Among about 400,000 clones, 70% to 90% were seen once, and the ten largest hold under 2%. This record comes from a study of Ad26.COV2.S vaccination and SARS-CoV-2 variants. As for treatment: 19 received Ad26.COV2.S at low or high dose, single or two shots; several received placebo; per-sample allocation not given. Material that was analyzed had been drawn on day 63 after the first vaccine or placebo injection. Immunization relied on an Ad26 vector, which expressed Wuhan-strain SARS-CoV-2 spike. The sequence came from a person between 18 and 65 years old who received the Ad26.COV2.S COVID-19 vaccine or a placebo. Material: peripheral blood, obtained in a trial of Ad26.COV2.S vaccine versus placebo.

Here the CDR3 reads CASKTGQVQETQYF. For the CDR3, the DNA is TGTGCCAGCAAGACCGGACAGGTTCAAGAGACCCAGTACTTC. The chain links TRBV6-5 to TRBJ2-5; 7 bases fit TRBD1. Germline CDR1 and CDR2: MNHEY and SVGAGI. The CDR3 has 14 residues. The ends lost 7 bases at V and 2 bases at J; junction bases unmatched: 7.